This TCR beta chain was captured by sequencing in a study of cytomegalovirus exposure and HLA in healthy donors. Overall study context: An analysis done earlier identified about 120 million unique TCR beta sequences from about 179 million T cells. The study, taken as a whole, reports: Evidence from a later analysis indicated that most CMV-associated TCR beta chains looked HLA-restricted. Several of the most significant clusters appeared, in a later analysis, to be linked to common viral pathogens.

It was with 60 Vbeta and 13 Jbeta primers that the PCR ran. Here immunoSEQ multiplex PCR was the method, and the copy in TCRdb shows in-frame clones only, minus some. This table has about 140,000 clones, almost 85% appearing once. J was trimmed by 4 bases and V by 5 bases; bases with no gene match: 12. The CDR3 sequence is 18 residues long. CDR1 and CDR2 (germline): SGHTA, FQGNSA. On this clone itself: The antigen remains unidentified.

V is TRBV7-2 and J is TRBJ2-1, with 12 bases matching TRBD2. The sample comprised PBMCs. The source is a man aged 18 to 30 in good health and CMV-seropositive. For the CDR3, the DNA is TGTGCCAGCAGCCTAAGTGGACTAGCGGGATGGTCGTACAATGAGCAGTTCTTC. Its protein product is CASSLSGLAGWSYNEQFF. The whole variable domain, remainder taken from reference TRBV7-2 and TRBJ2-1, is GAGVSQSPSNKVTEKGKDVELRCDPISGHTALYWYRQSLGQGLEFLIYFQGNSAPDKSGLPSDRFSAERTGGSVSTLTIQRTQQEDSAVYLCASSLSGLAGWSYNEQFFGPGTRLTVL.